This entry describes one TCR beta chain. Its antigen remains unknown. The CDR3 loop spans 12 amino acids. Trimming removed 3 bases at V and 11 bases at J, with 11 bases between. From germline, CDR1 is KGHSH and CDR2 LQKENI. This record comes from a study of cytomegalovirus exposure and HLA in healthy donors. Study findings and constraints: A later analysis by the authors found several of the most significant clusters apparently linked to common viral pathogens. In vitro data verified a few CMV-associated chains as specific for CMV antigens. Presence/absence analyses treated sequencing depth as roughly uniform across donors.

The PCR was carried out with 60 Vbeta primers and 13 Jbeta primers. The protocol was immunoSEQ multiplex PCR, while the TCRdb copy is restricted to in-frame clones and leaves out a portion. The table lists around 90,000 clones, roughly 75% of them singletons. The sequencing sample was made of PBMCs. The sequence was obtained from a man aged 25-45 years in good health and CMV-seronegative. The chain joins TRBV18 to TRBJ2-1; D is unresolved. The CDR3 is CASSPTEKKQFF. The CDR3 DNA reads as TGTGCCAGCTCACCGACTGAGAAGAAGCAGTTCTTC. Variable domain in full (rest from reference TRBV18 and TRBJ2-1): NAGVMQNPRHLVRRRGQEARLRCSPMKGHSHVYWYRQLPEEGLKFMVYLQKENIIDESGMPKERFSAEFPKEGPSILRIQQVVRGDSAAYFCASSPTEKKQFFGPGTRLTVL.